Shown below are 11 T cell receptor beta chains from a single sample sequenced in a study of Ad26.COV2.S vaccination and SARS-CoV-2 variants. Stated treatment: 15 to 20 received Ad26.COV2.S at low or high dose, single or two shots; about 5 received placebo; per-sample allocation not given. It was on day 63 after the first vaccine or placebo injection that samples were taken. This table comes from immunoSEQ multiplex PCR, and its TCRdb copy is limited to in-frame clones, with some not included. The table records some 390,000 clones, around 85% of them present only once. The specimen was peripheral blood, collected in a trial of Ad26.COV2.S vaccine versus placebo. Every receptor here comes from a person aged 18-65 years who received the Ad26.COV2.S COVID-19 vaccine or a placebo.

V gene TRBV18 combines with J gene TRBJ1-2; D uncertain. The CDR3 has 14 residues. Germline CDR1 and CDR2: KGHSH and LQKENI. V lost 4 bases and J 1 base, leaving 10 bases between the germline ends. The CDR3 DNA is TGTGCCAGCTCACGCACTCCCGATAACTATGGCTACACCTTC. This gives the protein CASSRTPDNYGYTF.

This chain joins TRBV7-2 and TRBJ2-3; D is possibly TRBD2 (6 bases). The CDR3 runs 16 residues. Germline CDR1 reads SGHTA; CDR2 reads FQGNSA. Between the trimmed V and J ends, which lost 6 bases and 2 bases, there was a span of 18 bases. CDR3 sequence (DNA): TGTGCCAGCAGACCCACCGGGACTCAAATCACAGATACGCAGTATTTT. Its translation: CASRPTGTQITDTQYF.

This clone was seen once. The V call is TRBV7-9, the J call TRBJ1-2; D ambiguous. This CDR3 region has 13 residues. From germline, CDR1 is SEHNR and CDR2 FQNEAQ (reference sequence). Trimming cost V 3 bases and J 4 bases, with 9 bases left between them. CDR3 in DNA: TGTGCCAGCAGCTTTGGAGTCCTCTATGGCTACACCTTC. It encodes CASSFGVLYGYTF.

The chain has TRBV19 and TRBJ2-3; a possible D gene is TRBD1 (6 bases). CDR3 length: 14 amino acids. Trimming cost V 5 bases and J 2 bases, with 11 bases left between them. The germline V gene has CDR1 LNHDA and CDR2 SQIVND (reference sequence). CDR3 nucleotide sequence: TGTGCCAGTAGTGTGCGGACAGTCACAGATACGCAGTATTTT. Protein: CASSVRTVTDTQYF.

The chain carries TRBV6-5 and TRBJ1-1; D not resolved. There are 13 residues in the CDR3. Deletions cut 8 bases from V and 7 bases from J, with 17 bases between. Germline CDR1 is MNHEY and CDR2 is SVGAGI. CDR3 nucleotide sequence: TGTGCCAGCCGGCCGCCAGCAGTAGGTGAAGCTTTCTTT. Protein sequence: CASRPPAVGEAFF.

The chain joins TRBV4-2 to TRBJ2-7; D call uncertain. The V gene's germline CDR1 is LGHNA and CDR2 YNFKEQ. V dropped 0 bases and J dropped 5 bases, with 14 bases sitting between them. CDR3 length equals 15 residues. The CDR3 sequence is CASSQEETVPHEQYF. CDR3 bases: TGTGCCAGCAGCCAAGAAGAGACCGTCCCCCACGAGCAGTACTTC.

This rearrangement joins TRBV7-9 to TRBJ2-5, with D unclear. This CDR3 region has 15 residues. Trimming removed 1 base from V and 1 base from J, with 10 bases in between. The germline V gene has CDR1 SEHNR and CDR2 FQNEAQ (reference sequence). Here the CDR3 DNA reads TGTGCCAGCAGCTTAGATCGACGGACCCAAGAGACCCAGTACTTC. Translated: CASSLDRRTQETQYF.

This chain connects TRBV11-2 to TRBJ1-2, with D maybe TRBD1 (5 bases). The CDR3 length is 13 residues. Trimming cost V 2 bases and J 8 bases, with 12 bases left between them. The germline gives CDR1 SGHAT, CDR2 FQNNGV. The DNA of the CDR3 is TGTGCCAGCAGCTTACAAGGGGTGGGCGGCTACACCTTC. It encodes CASSLQGVGGYTF.

This clone was detected only once. This rearrangement joins TRBV5-1 to TRBJ1-4; D is unresolved. The CDR3 is 16 residues long. The germline V and J ends were trimmed by 0 bases and 5 bases, with 14 bases remaining between them. Germline CDR1 is SGHRS and CDR2 is YFSETQ. The CDR3 sequence is CASSLEAAAPNEKLFF. The CDR3 DNA follows: TGCGCCAGCAGCTTGGAGGCAGCGGCCCCGAATGAAAAACTGTTTTTT.

Comments on this clone: The same CDR3 can be traced to other DNA sequences in this sample. The chain carries TRBV19 and TRBJ2-1, with D maybe TRBD1 (5 bases). CDR3 size: 13 residues. The V end lost 1 base, the J end lost 4 bases, and 5 bases lay between the germline ends. Germline CDR1 is LNHDA and CDR2 is SQIVND (reference sequence). The CDR3 sequence: CASSIAGYNEQFF. CDR3 in DNA: TGTGCCAGTAGTATAGCAGGGTACAATGAGCAGTTCTTC.

This rearrangement joins TRBV28 to TRBJ1-4; 7 bases are shared with TRBD1. The CDR3 loop spans 15 amino acids. After removal of 5 bases from V and 8 bases from J, the junction contained 11 bases not matched to a gene. The germline CDR1 and CDR2 sequences are MDHEN and SYDVKM. CDR3 loop: CASSLLTGFREKLFF. Here the CDR3 DNA reads TGTGCCAGCAGTCTCTTGACAGGGTTTAGAGAAAAACTGTTTTTT.